The 9 T cell receptor beta chains listed next were all sequenced from one sample in a study of cytomegalovirus exposure and HLA in healthy donors (dated by TCRdb to the late 2010s). Preparation of the library involved the immunoSEQ multiplex PCR assay. A mixture of 60 forward primers for TCR Vbeta segments and 13 reverse primers for TCR Jbeta segments was used in the multiplex PCR. In its TCRdb copy, this immuneACCESS table keeps in-frame sequences only and misses some clones. Where compared with another copy, unresolved V genes explain less than half of these, and the others have no known cause. The sample table contains 150,000 to 200,000 clones; only one count was recorded for about 68% of them. The biggest ten clones account for approximately 2.4% of the sample. The sample consisted of PBMCs. These receptors all come from a female donor in good health and CMV-seronegative.

There are a few counts of this clone. The V gene is TRBV15, the J gene TRBJ1-3; D is ambiguous. Germline CDR1 and CDR2: LNHNV and YYDKDF (reference sequence). The CDR3 sequence is 16 residues long. Between the trimmed V and J ends, which lost 0 bases and 3 bases, there was a span of 12 bases. Here the CDR3 DNA reads TGTGCCACCAGCAGAGATTTGGGGAGAGGTGGAAACACCATATATTTT. Its protein product is CATSRDLGRGGNTIYF.

The chain is built from TRBV5-8 and TRBJ2-3; 9 nucleotides agree with TRBD2. The junction had 9 bases not matched to a gene; V was cut back by 2 bases and J by 2 bases. Germline CDR1 reads SGHTS; CDR2 reads YDEGEE. This CDR3 has 17 amino acids. The CDR3 sequence: CASSLGALAGITDTQYF. DNA for the CDR3: TGTGCCAGCAGCTTAGGGGCCCTAGCGGGGATCACAGATACGCAGTATTTT.

The chain employs TRBV4-1 and TRBJ2-7; D call uncertain. Trimming cost V 0 bases and J 0 bases, with 6 bases left between them. The CDR3 covers 14 residues. The V gene's germline CDR1 is MGHRA and CDR2 YSYEKL. CDR3: CASSQDPSSYEQYF. Here the CDR3 DNA reads TGCGCCAGCAGCCAAGATCCCTCCTCCTACGAGCAGTACTTC.

The genes are TRBV23-1 and TRBJ1-2; D not certain. TRBV23-1 is placed among ORFs of uncertain function. This CDR3 is 17 amino acids long. V was clipped by 4 bases and J by 0 bases, with 18 bases between them. CDR3 in amino acids: CASSRLRVSPANYGYTF. CDR3 DNA sequence: TGCGCCAGCAGTCGACTGAGGGTCAGCCCTGCTAACTATGGCTACACCTTC.

The chain employs TRBV27 and TRBJ2-7; possibly TRBD1 for D (6 bases). The V gene's germline CDR1 is MNHEY and CDR2 SMNVEV (reference sequence). CDR3 length: 16 residues. V was trimmed by 0 bases and J by 0 bases, leaving 12 bases between them. The CDR3 sequence is CASSLSRTAVSYEQYF. DNA for the CDR3: TGTGCCAGCAGTTTATCGAGGACAGCGGTCTCCTACGAGCAGTACTTC.

V and J are TRBV6-5 and TRBJ2-3, with 11 nucleotides matching TRBD1. The length of the CDR3 is 15 residues. Germline-derived CDR1 and CDR2 are MNHEY and SVGAGI. With 2 bases clipped from V and 8 bases from J, the junction kept 6 bases outside the gene matches. Here the CDR3 DNA reads TGTGCCAGCAGTTACACTAACGGACAGGGGGCTACGCAGTATTTT. This encodes CASSYTNGQGATQYF.

This sequence joins TRBV19 and TRBJ1-1, with D hard to call. The V gene's germline CDR1 is LNHDA and CDR2 SQIVND (reference sequence). With 3 bases removed from V and 3 bases from J, the gap between germline ends came to 8 bases. The CDR3 has 13 residues. CDR3 nucleotides: TGTGCCAGTAGTATCAACACCTACACTGAAGCTTTCTTT. It yields the protein CASSINTYTEAFF.

This chain joins TRBV4-1 and TRBJ2-1, with 10 nucleotides matching TRBD2. Unmatched junction bases numbered 16, after V lost 2 bases and J lost 15 bases. Per the germline V gene, CDR1 is MGHRA and CDR2 is YSYEKL. The CDR3 covers 16 residues. The CDR3 bases are TGCGCCAGCAGCCAAACTAGCGGGAACCGATACCCTACTGCGTTCTTC. The encoded protein is CASSQTSGNRYPTAFF.

The chain has TRBV19 and TRBJ1-2; 10 bases agree with TRBD1. The junction had 3 bases not matched to a gene; V was cut back by 5 bases and J by 0 bases. The CDR3 has 15 amino acids. Germline V gives CDR1 LNHDA, CDR2 SQIVND (reference sequence). CDR3 sequence: CASSAGTGANYGYTF. CDR3 bases: TGTGCCAGTAGTGCAGGGACAGGGGCTAACTATGGCTACACCTTC.